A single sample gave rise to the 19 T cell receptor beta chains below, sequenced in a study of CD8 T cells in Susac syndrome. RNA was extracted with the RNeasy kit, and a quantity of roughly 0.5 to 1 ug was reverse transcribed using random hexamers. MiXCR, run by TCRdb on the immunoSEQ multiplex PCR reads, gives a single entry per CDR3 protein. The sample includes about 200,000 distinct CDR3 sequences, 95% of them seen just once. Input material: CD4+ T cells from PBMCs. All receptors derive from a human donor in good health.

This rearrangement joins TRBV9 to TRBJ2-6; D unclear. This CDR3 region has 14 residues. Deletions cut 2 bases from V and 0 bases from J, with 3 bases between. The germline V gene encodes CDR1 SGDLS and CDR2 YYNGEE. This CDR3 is CASSVNSGANVLTF. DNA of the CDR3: TGTGCCAGCAGCGTTAACTCTGGGGCCAACGTCCTGACTTTC. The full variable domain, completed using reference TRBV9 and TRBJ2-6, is DSGVTQTPKHLITATGQRVTLRCSPRSGDLSVYWYQQSLDQGLQFLIQYYNGEERAKGNILERFSAQQFPDLHSELNLSSLELGDSALYFCASSVNSGANVLTFGAGSRLTVL.

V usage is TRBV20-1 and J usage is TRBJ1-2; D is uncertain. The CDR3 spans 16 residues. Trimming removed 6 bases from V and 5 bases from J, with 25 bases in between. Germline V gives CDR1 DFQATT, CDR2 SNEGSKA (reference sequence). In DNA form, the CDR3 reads TGCAGTGCGGACTATCCTGCTTTAGGGATACTTTATGGCTACACCTTC. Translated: CSADYPALGILYGYTF.

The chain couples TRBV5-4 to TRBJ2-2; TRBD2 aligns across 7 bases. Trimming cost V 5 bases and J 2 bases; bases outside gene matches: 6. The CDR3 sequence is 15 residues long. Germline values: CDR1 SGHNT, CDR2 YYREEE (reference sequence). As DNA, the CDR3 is TGTGCCAGCAGACCGGGAGGCAGTAACACCGGGGAGCTGTTTTTT. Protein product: CASRPGGSNTGELFF.

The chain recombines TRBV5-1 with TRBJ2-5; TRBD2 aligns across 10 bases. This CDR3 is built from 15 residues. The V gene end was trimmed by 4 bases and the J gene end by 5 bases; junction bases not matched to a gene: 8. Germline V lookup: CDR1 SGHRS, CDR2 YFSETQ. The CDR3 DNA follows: TGCGCCAGCAGCCCAGCGGGAGGGGACTGGGAGACCCAGTACTTC. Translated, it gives CASSPAGGDWETQYF.

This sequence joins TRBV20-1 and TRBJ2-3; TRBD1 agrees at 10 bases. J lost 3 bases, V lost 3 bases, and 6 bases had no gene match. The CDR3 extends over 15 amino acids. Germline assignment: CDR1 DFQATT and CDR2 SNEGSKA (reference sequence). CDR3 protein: CSASSGTGATDTQYF. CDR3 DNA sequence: TGCAGTGCTAGTTCGGGGACAGGGGCTACAGATACGCAGTATTTT.

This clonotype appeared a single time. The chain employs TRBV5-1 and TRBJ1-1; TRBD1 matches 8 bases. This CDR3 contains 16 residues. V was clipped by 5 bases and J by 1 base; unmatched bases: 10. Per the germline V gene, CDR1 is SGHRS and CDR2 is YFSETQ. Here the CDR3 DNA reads TGCGCCAGCAGATTCCTCCAGGGGGCGGGGAACACTGAAGCTTTCTTT. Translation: CASRFLQGAGNTEAFF.

The CDR3 DNA is TGTGCCAGCAGCCAAAGGGACTTGGACCAAGAGACCCAGTACTTC. Translation gives CASSQRDLDQETQYF. The chain links TRBV3-1 to TRBJ2-5; D may be TRBD2 (6 bases). The CDR3 is 15 residues long. V lost 2 bases to trimming and J lost 0 bases, with 10 bases between them. Germline V gene data show CDR1 as LGHDT and CDR2 as YNNKEL (reference sequence).

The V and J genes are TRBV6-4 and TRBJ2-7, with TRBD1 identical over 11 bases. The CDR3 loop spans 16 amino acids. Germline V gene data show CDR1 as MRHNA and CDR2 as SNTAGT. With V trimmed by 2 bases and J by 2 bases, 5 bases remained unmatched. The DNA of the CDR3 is TGTGCCAGCAGTGACCGTGGGACAGGGGGGCCCTACGAGCAGTACGTC. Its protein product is CASSDRGTGGPYEQYV.

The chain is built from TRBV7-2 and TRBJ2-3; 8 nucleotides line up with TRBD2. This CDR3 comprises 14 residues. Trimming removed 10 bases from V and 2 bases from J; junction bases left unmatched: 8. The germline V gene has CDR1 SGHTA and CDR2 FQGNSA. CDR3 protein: CATSLAAVTDTQYF. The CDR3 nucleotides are TGTGCCACCTCACTAGCGGCGGTCACAGATACGCAGTATTTT.

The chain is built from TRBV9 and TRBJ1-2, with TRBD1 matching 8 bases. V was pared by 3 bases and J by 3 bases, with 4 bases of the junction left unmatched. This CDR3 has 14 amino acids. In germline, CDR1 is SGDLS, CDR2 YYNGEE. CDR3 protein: CASSALTGDYGYTF. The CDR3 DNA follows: TGTGCCAGCAGCGCTTTGACAGGGGACTATGGCTACACCTTC.

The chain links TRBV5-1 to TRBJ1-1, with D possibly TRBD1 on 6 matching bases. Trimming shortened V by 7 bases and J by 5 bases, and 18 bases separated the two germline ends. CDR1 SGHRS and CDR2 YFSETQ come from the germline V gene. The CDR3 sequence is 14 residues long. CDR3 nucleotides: TGCGCCAGCTCCGCCGGGACAAGGGAAACTGAAGCTTTCTTT. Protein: CASSAGTRETEAFF.

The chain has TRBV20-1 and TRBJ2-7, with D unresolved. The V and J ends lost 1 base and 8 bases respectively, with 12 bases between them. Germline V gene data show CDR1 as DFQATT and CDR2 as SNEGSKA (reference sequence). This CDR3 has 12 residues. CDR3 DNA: TGCAGTGCTAGAGGGCCTTTAACGAAGCAGTACGTC. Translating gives CSARGPLTKQYV.

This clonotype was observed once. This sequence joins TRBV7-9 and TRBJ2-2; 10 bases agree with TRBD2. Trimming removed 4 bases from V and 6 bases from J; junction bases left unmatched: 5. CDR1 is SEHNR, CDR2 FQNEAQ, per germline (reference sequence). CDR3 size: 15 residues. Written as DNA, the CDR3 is TGTGCCAGCAGCTCGGCTAGCGGGAGCGCCGGGGAGCTGTTTTTT. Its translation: CASSSASGSAGELFF.

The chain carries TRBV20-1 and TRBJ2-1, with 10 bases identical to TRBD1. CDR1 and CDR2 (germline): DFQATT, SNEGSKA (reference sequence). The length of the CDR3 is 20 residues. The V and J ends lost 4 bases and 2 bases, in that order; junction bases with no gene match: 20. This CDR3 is CSAKNSGTGDPSVAYNEQFF. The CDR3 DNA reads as TGCAGTGCTAAGAATTCCGGGACAGGGGATCCCAGTGTCGCCTACAATGAGCAGTTCTTC.

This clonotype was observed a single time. The CDR3 spells CASSGRQGANTGELFF. The CDR3 bases are TGCGCCAGCAGCGGTCGACAAGGGGCGAACACCGGGGAGCTGTTTTTT. The V gene is TRBV5-1, the J gene TRBJ2-2; D perhaps matches TRBD1 (5 bases). Germline lookup yields CDR1 SGHRS and CDR2 YFSETQ. Trimming cost V 4 bases and J 0 bases, with 13 bases left between them. This CDR3 comprises 16 residues. Using reference TRBV5-1 and TRBJ2-2 for the parts outside the CDR3, the full variable domain is KAGVTQTPRYLIKTRGQQVTLSCSPISGHRSVSWYQQTPGQGLQFLFEYFSETQRNKGNFPGRFSGRQFSNSRSEMNVSTLELGDSALYLCASSGRQGANTGELFFGEGSRLTVL.

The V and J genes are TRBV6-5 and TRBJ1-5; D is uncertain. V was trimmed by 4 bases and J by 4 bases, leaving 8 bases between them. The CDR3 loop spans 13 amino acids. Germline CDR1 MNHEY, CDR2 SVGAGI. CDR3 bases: TGTGCCAGCAGTTGGGCGGTAAATCAGCCCCAGCATTTT. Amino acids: CASSWAVNQPQHF.

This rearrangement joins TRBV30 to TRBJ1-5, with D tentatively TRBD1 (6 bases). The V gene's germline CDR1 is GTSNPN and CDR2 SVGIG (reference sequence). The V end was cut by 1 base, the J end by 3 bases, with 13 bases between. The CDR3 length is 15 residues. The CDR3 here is CAWSAQGRYNQPQHF. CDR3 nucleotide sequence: TGTGCCTGGAGTGCACAGGGAAGGTACAATCAGCCCCAGCATTTT. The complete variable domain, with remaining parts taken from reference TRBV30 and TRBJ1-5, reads SQTIHQWPATLVQPVGSPLSLECTVEGTSNPNLYWYRQAAGRGLQLLFYSVGIGQISSEVPQNLSASRPQDRQFILSSKKLLLSDSGFYLCAWSAQGRYNQPQHFGDGTRLSIL.

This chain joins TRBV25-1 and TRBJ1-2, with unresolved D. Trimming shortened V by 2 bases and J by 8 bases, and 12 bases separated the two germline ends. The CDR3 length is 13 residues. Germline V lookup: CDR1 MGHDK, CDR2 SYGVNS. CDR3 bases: TGTGCCAGCAGTGAACTGGACGGTTGGGGCTACACCTTC. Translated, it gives CASSELDGWGYTF.

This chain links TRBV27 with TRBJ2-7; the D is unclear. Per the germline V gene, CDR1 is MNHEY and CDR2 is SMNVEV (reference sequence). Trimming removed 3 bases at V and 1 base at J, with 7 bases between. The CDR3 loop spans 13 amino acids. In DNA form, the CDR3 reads TGTGCCAGCAGTTTCAAGACTTCCTACGAGCAGTACGTC. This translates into CASSFKTSYEQYV.